This T cell receptor (beta chain) was identified during a study of response to subunit inactivated influenza vaccine. Per germline, CDR1 LNHNV and CDR2 YYDKDF (reference sequence). V was shortened by 7 bases and J by 7 bases, with 21 bases between the two germline ends. The CDR3 has 15 residues. This clonotype was counted at least ten times. Its specificity is unknown. General study results and limits: Authors suggested that a seasonal influenza vaccination recruits few new T cells each time.

TCRdb processed the RT-PCR reads anew with MiXCR; each CDR3 protein has one entry. The repertoire has under 550,000 distinct CDR3 sequences, about 7.2% of them found once; the top ten carry 13%. The starting material was PBMCs from blood, obtained less than 30 months after vaccination. The chain is built from TRBV15 and TRBJ2-3; possible D gene TRBD2, 6 bases. This TCR was sampled from a man between 50 and 75 years old who received an inactivated influenza vaccine. The DNA for the CDR3 is TGTGCCACCACCCTTTATGGGACTGATTTAAATACGCAGTATTTT. Its protein is CATTLYGTDLNTQYF.